The T cell receptor beta chain under discussion was sequenced for a study of identical twins. MiXCR, run by TCRdb on the 5' RACE reads, gives a single entry per CDR3 protein. The data hold about 200,000 distinct CDR3 sequences, with roughly 7.1% observed a single time. V lost 4 bases, J lost 9 bases, and 4 bases lay in between. The CDR3 extends over 10 amino acids. The table lists this clonotype with many counts. The sample also formed part of further work on T cells expressing NK-cell markers.

The TCR comes from a woman aged 18-29 years in good health. Sequencing was done on a sample of CD8+ T cells sorted from blood. The chain combines TRBV12-3 or TRBV12-4 with TRBJ2-1, with D hard to call. CDR3 region: CASSYGEQFF. The CDR3 coding sequence is TGTGCCAGCAGTTATGGTGAGCAGTTCTTC.